A selection of T cell receptor beta chains follows, all from one sample in a study of T cell responses to AZD1222 COVID-19 vaccine. Method: immunoSEQ multiplex PCR; TCRdb's copy keeps in-frame clones and lacks some. The table includes approximately 24,000 clones, 88% detected once. The sample in question was peripheral blood, obtained 28 days after the second AZD1222 dose. The receptors were sampled from an adult who received the AZD1222 COVID-19 vaccine. Each CDR3 is given with its conserved first and last residue. D genes are given only for firm matches. Clone size, where shown, is once, few, many, or a class for clones that have expanded.

D: TRBD1
J: TRBJ1-2
V: TRBV3-1/TRBV3-2
size: -
DNA: TGTGCCAGCAGCCAAAAGACAGGGGATGGCTACACCTTC
CDR3: CASSQKTGDGYTF

D: -
J: TRBJ1-6
V: TRBV7-2
size: -
DNA: TGTGCCAGCAAAAGGGATTCTAATTCACCCCTCCACTTT
CDR3: CASKRDSNSPLHF

D: -
J: TRBJ2-7
V: TRBV5-1
size: once
DNA: TGCGCCAGCAGGTTAGAGACCGAGCAGTACTTC
CDR3: CASRLETEQYF

D: -
J: TRBJ1-1
V: TRBV21-1
size: -
DNA: TGTGCCAGCAGCAAAGGTGGACAGGGGGGTATGAACACTGAAGCTTTCTTT
CDR3: CASSKGGQGGMNTEAFF

D: -
J: TRBJ1-1
V: TRBV6-5
size: once
DNA: TGTGCCAGCAGTTACTGGAGGGGGTCTGTCACTGAAGCTTTCTTT
CDR3: CASSYWRGSVTEAFF

D: -
J: TRBJ1-2
V: TRBV6-2/TRBV6-3
size: -
DNA: TGTGCCAGCAGTTATAGCGGGTTCTATGGCTACACCTTC
CDR3: CASSYSGFYGYTF

D: TRBD1
J: TRBJ1-2
V: TRBV25-1
size: -
DNA: TGTGCCAGCAGCACAGTGACAGGGGGAAGGCCCTATGGCTACACCTTC
CDR3: CASSTVTGGRPYGYTF

D: -
J: TRBJ2-2
V: TRBV7-9
size: once
DNA: TGTGCCAGCAGCTTATTAGCGGGACAGGGGAACACCGGGGAGCTGTTTTTT
CDR3: CASSLLAGQGNTGELFF

D: -
J: TRBJ1-4
V: TRBV5-1
size: -
DNA: TGCGCCAGCAGCTTGGGGTCGGGAGGTGGATACGAAAAACTGTTTTTT
CDR3: CASSLGSGGGYEKLFF

D: -
J: TRBJ1-5
V: TRBV6-5
size: -
DNA: TGTGCCAGCAGGGCCGATAATAGCAATCAGCCCCAGCATTTT
CDR3: CASRADNSNQPQHF

D: TRBD2
J: TRBJ2-2
V: TRBV18
size: -
DNA: TGTGCCAGCTCACCCTTCACTAGCGGTATCACCGGGGAGCTGTTTTTT
CDR3: CASSPFTSGITGELFF

D: -
J: TRBJ1-5
V: TRBV25-1
size: -
DNA: TGTGCCAGCAGCCCGAATGTAAAGGGGGAACATCAGCCCCAGCATTTT
CDR3: CASSPNVKGEHQPQHF

D: -
J: TRBJ1-2
V: TRBV5-6
size: -
DNA: TGTGCCAGCATGGCAGGGGAATACTATGGCTACACCTTC
CDR3: CASMAGEYYGYTF

D: -
J: TRBJ2-2
V: TRBV12-3/TRBV12-4
size: -
DNA: TGTGCCACAGGGGCCCTGGTAACCGGGGAGCTGTTTTTT
CDR3: CATGALVTGELFF

D: -
J: TRBJ1-4
V: TRBV7-9
size: -
DNA: TGTGCCAGCAGCTTAGGGGCAACTAATGAAAAACTGTTTTTT
CDR3: CASSLGATNEKLFF

D: -
J: TRBJ2-6
V: TRBV19
size: -
DNA: TGTGCCAGTAGTATAGAAGGTCGGGGGTTCCCCTCTGGGGCCAACGTCCTGACTTTC
CDR3: CASSIEGRGFPSGANVLTF

D: TRBD1
J: TRBJ1-2
V: TRBV28
size: -
DNA: TGTGCCAGCAGGCCTCCGGGACAGCCATATGGCTACACCTTC
CDR3: CASRPPGQPYGYTF

D: -
J: TRBJ2-1
V: TRBV9
size: few
DNA: TGTGCCAGCAGCGTGGGACCTAACAATGAGCAGTTCTTC
CDR3: CASSVGPNNEQFF

D: TRBD1
J: TRBJ2-7
V: TRBV6-5
size: -
DNA: TGTGCCAGCAGTATGCGGACAGGGGGCATGTACGAGCAGTACTTC
CDR3: CASSMRTGGMYEQYF

D: -
J: TRBJ1-2
V: TRBV3-1/TRBV3-2
size: -
DNA: TGTGCCAGCAGCGCTCCGGGACGGTTTATGTCGGGCTACACCTTC
CDR3: CASSAPGRFMSGYTF

D: -
J: TRBJ1-2
V: TRBV4-3
size: once
DNA: TGCGCCAGCAGCCCGAGCGACTACGGGTCTAACTATGGCTACACCTTC
CDR3: CASSPSDYGSNYGYTF